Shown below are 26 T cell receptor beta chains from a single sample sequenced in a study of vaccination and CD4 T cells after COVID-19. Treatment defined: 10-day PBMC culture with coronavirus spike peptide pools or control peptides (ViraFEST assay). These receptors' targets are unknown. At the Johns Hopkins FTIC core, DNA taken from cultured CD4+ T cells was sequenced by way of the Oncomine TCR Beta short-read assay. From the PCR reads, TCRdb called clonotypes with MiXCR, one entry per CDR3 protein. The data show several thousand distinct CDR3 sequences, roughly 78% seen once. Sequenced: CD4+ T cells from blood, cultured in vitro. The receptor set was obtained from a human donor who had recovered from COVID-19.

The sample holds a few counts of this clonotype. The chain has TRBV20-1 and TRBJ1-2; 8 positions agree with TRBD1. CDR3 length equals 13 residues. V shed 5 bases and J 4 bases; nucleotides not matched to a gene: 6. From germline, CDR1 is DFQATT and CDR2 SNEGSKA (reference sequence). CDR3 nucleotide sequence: TGCAGTGCTCGCGACAGGGGTCCCTATGGCTACACCTTC. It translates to CSARDRGPYGYTF.

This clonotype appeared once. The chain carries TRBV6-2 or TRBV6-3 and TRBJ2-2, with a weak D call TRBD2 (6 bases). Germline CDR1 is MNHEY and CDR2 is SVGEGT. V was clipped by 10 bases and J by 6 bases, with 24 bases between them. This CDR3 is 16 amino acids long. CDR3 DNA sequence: TGTGCCACCCAGCGGCTGGTCGGAGGAGGGCCCGGGGAGCTGTTTTTT. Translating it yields CATQRLVGGGPGELFF.

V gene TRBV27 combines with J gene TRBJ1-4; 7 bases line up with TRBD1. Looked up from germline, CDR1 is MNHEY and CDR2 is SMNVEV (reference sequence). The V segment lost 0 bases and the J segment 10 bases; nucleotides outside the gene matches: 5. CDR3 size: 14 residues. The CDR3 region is CASSLSNRGGKLFF. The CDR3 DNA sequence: TGTGCCAGCAGTTTATCGAACAGGGGTGGAAAACTGTTTTTT.

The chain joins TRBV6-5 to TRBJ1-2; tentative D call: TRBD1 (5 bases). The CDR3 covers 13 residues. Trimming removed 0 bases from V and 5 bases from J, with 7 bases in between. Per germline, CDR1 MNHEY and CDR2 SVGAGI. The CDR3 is CASSYSRGYGYTF. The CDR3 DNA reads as TGTGCCAGCAGTTACTCACGGGGGTATGGCTACACCTTC.

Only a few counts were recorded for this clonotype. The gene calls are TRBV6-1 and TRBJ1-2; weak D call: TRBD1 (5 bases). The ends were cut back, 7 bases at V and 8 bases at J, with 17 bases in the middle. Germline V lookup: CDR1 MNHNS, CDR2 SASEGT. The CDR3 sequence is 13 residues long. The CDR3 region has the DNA TGTGCCAGCAAAGAAGGGACTGCGCACGGCTACACCTTC. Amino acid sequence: CASKEGTAHGYTF.

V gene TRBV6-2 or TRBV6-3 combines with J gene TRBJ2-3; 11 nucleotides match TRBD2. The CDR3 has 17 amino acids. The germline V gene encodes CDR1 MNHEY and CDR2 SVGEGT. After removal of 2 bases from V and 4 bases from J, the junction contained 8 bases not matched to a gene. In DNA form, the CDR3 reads TGTGCCAGCAGTTACCAATTAACTAGCGGGGGATCAGATACGCAGTATTTT. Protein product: CASSYQLTSGGSDTQYF.

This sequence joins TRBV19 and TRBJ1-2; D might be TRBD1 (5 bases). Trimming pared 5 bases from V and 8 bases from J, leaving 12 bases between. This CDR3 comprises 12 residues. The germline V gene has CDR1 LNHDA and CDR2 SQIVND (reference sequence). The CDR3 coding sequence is TGTGCCAGTAGTTCAGGGTCGAGGGGCTACACCTTC. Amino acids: CASSSGSRGYTF.

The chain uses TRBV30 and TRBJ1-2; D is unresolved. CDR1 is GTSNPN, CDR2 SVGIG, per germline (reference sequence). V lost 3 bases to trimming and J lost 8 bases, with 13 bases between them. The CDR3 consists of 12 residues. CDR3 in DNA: TGTGCCTGGAGACCTCAGTCGCAAGGCTACACCTTC. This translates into CAWRPQSQGYTF.

CDR3: CASSKGAGGLTDTQYF. The CDR3 DNA is TGTGCCAGTAGTAAAGGAGCGGGGGGACTCACAGATACGCAGTATTTT. J is TRBJ2-3 and V is TRBV19; TRBD2 aligns across 9 bases. The J segment lost 2 bases and the V segment lost 4 bases, leaving 7 bases of the junction unmatched. Germline V lookup: CDR1 LNHDA, CDR2 SQIVND (reference sequence). The CDR3 is made up of 16 amino acids. The variable domain in full, with the rest retrieved from reference TRBV19 and TRBJ2-3, is DGGITQSPKYLFRKEGQNVTLSCEQNLNHDAMYWYRQDPGQGLRLIYYSQIVNDFQKGDIAEGYSVSREKKESFPLTVTSAQKNPTAFYLCASSKGAGGLTDTQYFGPGTRLTVL.

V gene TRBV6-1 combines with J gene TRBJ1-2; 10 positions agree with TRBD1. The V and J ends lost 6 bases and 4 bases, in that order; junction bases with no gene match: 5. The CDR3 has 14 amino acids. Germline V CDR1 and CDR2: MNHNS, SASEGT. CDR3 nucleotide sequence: TGTGCCAGCAGCCTGACAGGGGGCCCCTATGGCTACACCTTC. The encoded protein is CASSLTGGPYGYTF.

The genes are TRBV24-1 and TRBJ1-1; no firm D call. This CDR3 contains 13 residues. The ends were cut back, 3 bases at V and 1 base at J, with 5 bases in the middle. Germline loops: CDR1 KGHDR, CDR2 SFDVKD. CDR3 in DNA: TGTGCCACCAGTGATCCACCGAACACTGAAGCTTTCTTT. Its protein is CATSDPPNTEAFF.

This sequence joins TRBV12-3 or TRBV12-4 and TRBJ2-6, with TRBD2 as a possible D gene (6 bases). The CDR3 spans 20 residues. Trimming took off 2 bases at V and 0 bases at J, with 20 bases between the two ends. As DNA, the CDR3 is TGTGCCAGCAGTTTAATGCGTGGAGGGGCCGCCAGCTCTGGGGCCAACGTCCTGACTTTC. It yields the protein CASSLMRGGAASSGANVLTF.

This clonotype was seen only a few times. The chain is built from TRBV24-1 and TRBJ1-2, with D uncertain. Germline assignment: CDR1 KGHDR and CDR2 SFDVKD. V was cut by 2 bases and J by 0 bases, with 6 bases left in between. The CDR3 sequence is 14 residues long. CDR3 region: CATSDYAANYGYTF. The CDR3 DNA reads TGTGCCACCAGTGATTACGCAGCTAACTATGGCTACACCTTC.

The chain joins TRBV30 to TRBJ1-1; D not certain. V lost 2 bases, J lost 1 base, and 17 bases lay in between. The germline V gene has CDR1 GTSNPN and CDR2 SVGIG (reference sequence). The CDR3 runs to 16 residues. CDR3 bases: TGTGCCTGGAGTCCCCGCCCCCGGGCGAAGAACACTGAAGCTTTCTTT. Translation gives CAWSPRPRAKNTEAFF.

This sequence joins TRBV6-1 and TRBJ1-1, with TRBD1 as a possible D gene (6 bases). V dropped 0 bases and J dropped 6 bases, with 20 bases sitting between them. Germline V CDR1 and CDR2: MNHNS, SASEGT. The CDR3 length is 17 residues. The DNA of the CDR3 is TGTGCCAGCAGTGAAGCAGGTAGAGGGGGAGGACAGTCTGAAGCTTTCTTT. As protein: CASSEAGRGGGQSEAFF.

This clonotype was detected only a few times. The CDR3 region is CASSYPGQVNTEAFF. CDR3 nucleotides: TGTGCCAGCAGTTACCCCGGACAGGTGAACACTGAAGCTTTCTTT. The J gene is TRBJ1-1, the V gene TRBV6-5; TRBD1 agrees at 7 bases. The CDR3 totals 15 residues. Germline CDR1 and CDR2: MNHEY and SVGAGI. With 2 bases clipped from V and 0 bases from J, the junction kept 3 bases outside the gene matches.

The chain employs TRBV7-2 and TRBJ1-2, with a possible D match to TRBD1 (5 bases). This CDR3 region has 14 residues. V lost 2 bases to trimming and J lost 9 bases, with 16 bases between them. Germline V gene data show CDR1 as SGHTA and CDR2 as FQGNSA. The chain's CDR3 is CASSLMGRQPSYTF. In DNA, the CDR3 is TGTGCCAGCAGCTTAATGGGCAGACAGCCCAGCTACACCTTC. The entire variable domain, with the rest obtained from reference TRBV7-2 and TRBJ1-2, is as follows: GAGVSQSPSNKVTEKGKDVELRCDPISGHTALYWYRQSLGQGLEFLIYFQGNSAPDKSGLPSDRFSAERTGGSVSTLTIQRTQQEDSAVYLCASSLMGRQPSYTFGSGTRLTVV.

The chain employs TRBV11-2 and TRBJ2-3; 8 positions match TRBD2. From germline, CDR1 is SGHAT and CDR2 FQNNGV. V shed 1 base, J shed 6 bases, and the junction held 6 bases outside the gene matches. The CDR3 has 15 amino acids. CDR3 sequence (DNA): TGTGCCAGCAGCTTAGGACGGGGGGGCGGGGATACGCAGTATTTT. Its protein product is CASSLGRGGGDTQYF.

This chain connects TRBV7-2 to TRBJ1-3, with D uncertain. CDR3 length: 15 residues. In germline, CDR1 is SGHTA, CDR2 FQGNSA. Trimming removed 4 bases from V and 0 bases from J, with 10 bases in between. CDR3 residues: CASSSARYSGNTIYF. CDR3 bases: TGTGCCAGCAGCTCCGCACGGTACTCTGGAAACACCATATATTTT.

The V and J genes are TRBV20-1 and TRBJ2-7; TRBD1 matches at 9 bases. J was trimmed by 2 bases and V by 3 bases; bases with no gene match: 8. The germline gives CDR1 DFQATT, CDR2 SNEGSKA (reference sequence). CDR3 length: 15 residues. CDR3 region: CSASIWDRVTYEQYF. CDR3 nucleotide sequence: TGCAGTGCTAGCATATGGGACAGGGTGACCTACGAGCAGTACTTC.

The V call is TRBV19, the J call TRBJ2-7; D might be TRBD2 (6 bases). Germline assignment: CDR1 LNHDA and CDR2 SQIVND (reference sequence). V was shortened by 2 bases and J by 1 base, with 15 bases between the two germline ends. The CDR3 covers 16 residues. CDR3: CASSISGLTPSYEQYF. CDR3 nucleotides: TGTGCCAGTAGTATAAGCGGGCTCACGCCTTCCTACGAGCAGTACTTC.

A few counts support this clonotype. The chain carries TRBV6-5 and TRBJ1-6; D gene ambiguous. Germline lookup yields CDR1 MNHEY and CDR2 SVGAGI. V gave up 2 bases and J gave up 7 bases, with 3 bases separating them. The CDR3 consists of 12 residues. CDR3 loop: CASSYTNSPLHF. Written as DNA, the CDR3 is TGTGCCAGCAGTTACACGAATTCACCCCTCCACTTT.

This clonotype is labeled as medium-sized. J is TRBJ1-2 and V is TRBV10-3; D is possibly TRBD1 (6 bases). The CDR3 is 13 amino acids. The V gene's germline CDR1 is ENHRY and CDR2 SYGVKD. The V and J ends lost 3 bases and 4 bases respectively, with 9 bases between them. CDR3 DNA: TGTGCCATCAGTGAAAGGGACACCTATGGCTACACCTTC. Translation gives CAISERDTYGYTF.

The CDR3 reads CASSVELAKNIQYF. The CDR3 DNA follows: TGTGCCAGCAGTGTAGAACTAGCCAAAAACATTCAGTACTTC. The rearrangement links TRBV2 to TRBJ2-4; D not certain. Trimming removed 4 bases from V and 0 bases from J, with 7 bases in between. The CDR3 totals 14 residues. CDR1 is SNHLY and CDR2 is FYNNEI in the germline V gene.

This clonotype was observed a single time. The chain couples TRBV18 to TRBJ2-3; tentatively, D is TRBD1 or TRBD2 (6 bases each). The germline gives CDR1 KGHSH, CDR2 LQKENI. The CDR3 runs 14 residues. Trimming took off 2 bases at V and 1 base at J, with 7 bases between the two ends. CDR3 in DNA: TGTGCCAGCTCACCAAGGGGGGGCACAGATACGCAGTATTTT. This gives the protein CASSPRGGTDTQYF.

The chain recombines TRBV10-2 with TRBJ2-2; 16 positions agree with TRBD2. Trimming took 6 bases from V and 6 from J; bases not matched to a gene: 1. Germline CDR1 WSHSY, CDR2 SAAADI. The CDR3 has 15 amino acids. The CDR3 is CASSGTSGGAGELFF. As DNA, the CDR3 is TGCGCCAGCAGCGGGACTAGCGGGGGGGCCGGGGAGCTGTTTTTT.